This T cell receptor beta chain was obtained from a study of vaccination effects on CD4 cells after COVID-19. Study-wide context: Convalescent patients (three in total) were sampled early and late after vaccination. Post-vaccine sampling took place a median of 72 days after the second dose.

CDR1 SGHRS and CDR2 YFSETQ come from the germline V gene. The CDR3 has 17 amino acids. With 2 bases removed from V and 2 bases from J, the gap between germline ends came to 18 bases. Comment on this clone: Its antigen is unknown.

The method was immunoSEQ multiplex PCR; TCRdb's version includes in-frame clones alone and lacks a portion of them. In the table there are some 14,000 clones, just under 75% of which are singletons. Peptide-pool stimulation followed by sequencing identified expanded antigen-specific CD4+ clonotypes in the ViraFEST assay. After less than 11 days in culture, the CD4+ T cells were isolated. This individual tested PCR-positive for SARS-CoV-2 infection between March and December 2020. Each participant was administered two doses of either the BNT162b2 or the mRNA-1273 vaccine. Cultures received IL-2 medium that replaced half the medium on days 3 and 7.

The chain employs TRBV5-1 and TRBJ2-3; D unresolved. The sequenced sample was CD4+ T cells from PBMCs cultured with HCoV-NL63 spike peptides, obtained after COVID-19 vaccination. This TCR came from a human donor who had a prior SARS-CoV-2 infection. CDR3 residues: CASSLIGSRILTDTQYF. As DNA, the CDR3 is TGCGCCAGCAGCTTAATCGGCTCTAGAATTCTCACAGATACGCAGTATTTT.